The 22 T cell receptor beta chains presented below share a single source sample, sequenced in a study of T cell repertoires in aging, cancer and after chemotherapy. Amplification of TCR beta used genomic DNA extracted from peripheral blood. Rearranged V-D-J TRB sequences were amplified with a mixed TRB-A/B primer pool. TCRdb ran MiXCR on the multiplex PCR reads and lists one entry per CDR3 protein. The sample has about 3,300 distinct CDR3 sequences; about 22% are singletons. The source material was blood. The source of these receptors is a human donor with a blood cancer.

The rearrangement links TRBV5-4 to TRBJ1-4; D remains ambiguous. CDR1 is SGHNT and CDR2 is YYREEE in the germline V gene (reference sequence). Between the trimmed V and J ends, which lost 0 bases and 2 bases, there was a span of 5 bases. The CDR3 is 14 amino acids. The DNA of the CDR3 is TGTGCCAGCAGCTTGGTCTCTACTAATGAAAAACTGTTTTTT. It is translated as CASSLVSTNEKLFF.

The rearrangement links TRBV5-1 to TRBJ1-1; D is uncertain. There are 14 residues in the CDR3. Germline loops: CDR1 SGHRS, CDR2 YFSETQ. The ends were cut back, 0 bases at V and 3 bases at J, with 9 bases in the middle. This CDR3 is CASSLGESHTEAFF. The CDR3 region has the DNA TGCGCCAGCAGCTTGGGAGAGTCGCACACTGAAGCTTTCTTT.

By share, this clonotype counts as medium-sized. The V gene is TRBV6-6, the J gene TRBJ1-2, with TRBD1 matching over 7 bases. The CDR3 sequence is 14 residues long. V lost 0 bases to trimming and J lost 4 bases; unmatched junction nucleotides: 2. Per germline, CDR1 MNHNY and CDR2 SVGAGI (reference sequence). The CDR3 nucleotides read TGTGCCAGCAGTTACTCGGACAGGTCCTATGGCTACACCTTC. Translated, it gives CASSYSDRSYGYTF.

CDR3 protein: CASGLPTSDLNYNEQFF. In DNA, the CDR3 is TGTGCTAGTGGTCTCCCGACTAGCGACCTGAACTACAATGAGCAGTTCTTC. The gene calls are TRBV12-5 and TRBJ2-1; TRBD2 agrees at 8 bases. CDR3 length equals 17 residues. Trimming at V came to 5 bases and at J to 3 bases, leaving 12 bases not matched to a gene. Germline CDR1 is LGHNT and CDR2 is FRNRAP.

This clonotype has just a few counts. V and J are TRBV11-3 and TRBJ2-7, with D maybe TRBD2 (5 bases). There are 14 residues in the CDR3. The germline V gene has CDR1 SGHNT and CDR2 YENEEA. The V and J ends lost 3 bases and 0 bases respectively, with 9 bases between them. CDR3 in DNA: TGTGCCAGCAGCTTCGAGGGTCGCTCCTACGAGCAGTACTTC. Its translation is CASSFEGRSYEQYF.

This clonotype was detected only a few times. The rearrangement uses TRBV21-1 and TRBJ1-6. TRBV21-1 is a documented pseudogene. This CDR3 spans 18 amino acids. The CDR3 bases are TGTGCCAGCAGCAAAGAGGAAGACTGGAGCTCCTATAATTCACCCCTCCACTTT. It specifies CASSKEEDWSSYNSPLHF.

This clonotype was detected a few times. V and J are TRBV20-1 and TRBJ1-4, with a weak D call TRBD1 (6 bases). The V gene lost 3 bases and the J gene lost 8 bases, with 13 bases spanning the gap. The CDR3 contains 13 residues. The germline V gene encodes CDR1 DFQATT and CDR2 SNEGSKA (reference sequence). The CDR3 bases are TGCAGTGCTAGTGACAGGAGCGGGGAAAAACTGTTTTTT. Protein: CSASDRSGEKLFF.

In its sample, this clonotype ranks as medium-sized. CDR3 sequence: CAISPRGQTDTQYF. The CDR3 DNA is TGTGCCATCAGTCCTCGAGGACAGACAGATACGCAGTATTTT. This chain uses TRBV10-3 with TRBJ2-3, with D possibly TRBD1 on 6 matching bases. The CDR3 runs to 14 residues. The ends were cut back, 5 bases at V and 3 bases at J, with 12 bases in the middle. In germline, CDR1 is ENHRY, CDR2 SYGVKD.

Judged by abundance, this clonotype is medium-sized. The V call is TRBV5-5, the J call TRBJ1-4; 7 bases align to TRBD1. This CDR3 spans 12 amino acids. The germline CDR1 and CDR2 sequences are SGHKS and YYEKEE (reference sequence). Trimming removed 5 bases from V and 10 bases from J; junction bases left unmatched: 5. Here the CDR3 DNA reads TGTGCCAGCAGATTGTGGACAGGAAAACTGTTTTTT. Translating gives CASRLWTGKLFF. Full variable domain (outside the CDR3, taken from reference TRBV5-5 and TRBJ1-4): DAGVTQSPTHLIKTRGQQVTLRCSPISGHKSVSWYQQVLGQGPQFIFQYYEKEERGRGNFPDRFSARQFPNYSSELNVNALLLGDSALYLCASRLWTGKLFFGSGTQLSVL.

The chain joins TRBV5-1 to TRBJ1-1; maybe TRBD1 (5 bases). The CDR3 sequence is 16 residues long. V shed 0 bases and J shed 3 bases, with 15 bases lying between them. CDR1 and CDR2 from the germline V gene are SGHRS and YFSETQ. The CDR3 sequence: CASSLGTGGRDTEAFF. DNA for the CDR3: TGCGCCAGCAGCTTGGGTACCGGGGGACGGGACACTGAAGCTTTCTTT.

J is TRBJ2-7 and V is TRBV18; 7 nucleotides agree with TRBD1. Trimming cost V 5 bases and J 6 bases; bases outside gene matches: 16. The CDR3 is 16 amino acids. Looked up from germline, CDR1 is KGHSH and CDR2 is LQKENI. The CDR3 DNA sequence: TGTGCCAGCTCAAAAGAGGCCGGGACAGCCCCTCGCGAGCAGTACTTC. It specifies CASSKEAGTAPREQYF.

The chain recombines TRBV27 with TRBJ1-2; D is possibly TRBD1 (6 bases). This CDR3 contains 17 residues. Trimming cost V 2 bases and J 8 bases, with 24 bases left between them. CDR1 and CDR2 from the germline V gene are MNHEY and SMNVEV (reference sequence). The CDR3 spells CASSLRGVENRAPGYTF. The CDR3 nucleotides read TGTGCCAGCAGTTTACGCGGGGTTGAAAACAGGGCCCCCGGCTACACCTTC.

In this sample, this clonotype turned up a few times. The chain is built from TRBV7-9 and TRBJ2-1, with TRBD2 matching 8 bases. CDR3 length: 17 amino acids. V gave up 3 bases and J gave up 2 bases; unmatched junction bases: 9. Germline V gene sequence: CDR1 SEHNR, CDR2 FQNEAQ (reference sequence). Here the CDR3 reads CASSFFTSGRTYNEQFF. The DNA for the CDR3 is TGTGCCAGCAGCTTTTTTACTAGCGGACGAACCTACAATGAGCAGTTCTTC. Full variable domain (outside the CDR3, taken from reference TRBV7-9 and TRBJ2-1): DTGVSQNPRHKITKRGQNVTFRCDPISEHNRLYWYRQTLGQGPEFLTYFQNEAQLEKSRLLSDRFSAERPKGSFSTLEIQRTEQGDSAMYLCASSFFTSGRTYNEQFFGPGTRLTVL.

This clonotype is medium-sized (0.01 to 0.1%) in the sample. This sequence joins TRBV6-2 or TRBV6-3 and TRBJ2-2, with TRBD1 identical over 8 bases. From germline, CDR1 is MNHEY and CDR2 SVGEGT. The length of the CDR3 is 14 residues. V was pared by 8 bases and J by 6 bases, with 8 bases of the junction left unmatched. The CDR3 reads CASFRTGQAGELFF. The CDR3 DNA sequence: TGTGCCAGCTTTAGGACAGGGCAGGCCGGGGAGCTGTTTTTT.

Judged by abundance, this clonotype is medium-sized. The chain links TRBV18 to TRBJ2-1; 8 bases are a match to TRBD1. Germline CDR1 KGHSH, CDR2 LQKENI. CDR3 length: 16 amino acids. The ends lost 1 base at V and 0 bases at J; junction bases unmatched: 2. CDR3 amino acids: CASSPRTGSSYNEQFF. For the CDR3, the DNA is TGTGCCAGCTCACCACGGACAGGGAGCTCCTACAATGAGCAGTTCTTC. Based on the CDR3 plus reference TRBV18 and TRBJ2-1, the full variable domain is NAGVMQNPRHLVRRRGQEARLRCSPMKGHSHVYWYRQLPEEGLKFMVYLQKENIIDESGMPKERFSAEFPKEGPSILRIQQVVRGDSAAYFCASSPRTGSSYNEQFFGPGTRLTVL.

By proportion, this clonotype is medium-sized. The genes are TRBV18 and TRBJ2-1, with 7 bases fitting TRBD2. In germline, CDR1 is KGHSH, CDR2 LQKENI. This CDR3 contains 16 residues. Trimming cost V 2 bases and J 4 bases; bases outside gene matches: 8. In nucleotides, the CDR3 is TGTGCCAGCTCACCAGGGCAAGCGGGGATTTACAATGAGCAGTTCTTC. This gives the protein CASSPGQAGIYNEQFF.

The sample holds a few counts of this clonotype. The genes are TRBV24-1 and TRBJ1-6; D remains unclear. Per the germline V gene, CDR1 is KGHDR and CDR2 is SFDVKD. CDR3 size: 19 residues. The V end lost 0 bases, the J end lost 6 bases, and 20 bases lay between the germline ends. CDR3 in amino acids: CATSDLQVGGILGNSPLHF. In DNA, the CDR3 is TGTGCCACCAGTGATTTGCAGGTGGGTGGGATCCTAGGTAATTCACCCCTCCACTTT.

This clonotype showed up just a few times. The genes are TRBV4-1 and TRBJ1-2, with D uncertain. Germline assignment: CDR1 MGHRA and CDR2 YSYEKL. The CDR3 is made up of 17 amino acids. Trimming removed 0 bases from V and 2 bases from J, with 16 bases in between. CDR3 sequence reads: CASSQDVAAHFNYGYTF. In DNA form, the CDR3 reads TGCGCCAGCAGCCAAGATGTGGCAGCTCATTTCAACTATGGCTACACCTTC.

In its sample, this clonotype is large. This rearrangement joins TRBV29-1 to TRBJ1-2; 9 nucleotides align to TRBD1. Germline assignment: CDR1 SQVTM and CDR2 ANQGSEA. V gave up 7 bases and J gave up 2 bases; unmatched junction bases: 8. The CDR3 has 14 residues. CDR3 in amino acids: CSAGGTGLNYGYTF. CDR3 sequence (DNA): TGCAGCGCGGGGGGGACAGGGCTGAACTATGGCTACACCTTC.

J is TRBJ2-2 and V is TRBV5-4; D unresolved. V was shortened by 0 bases and J by 5 bases, with 8 bases between the two germline ends. From germline, CDR1 is SGHNT and CDR2 YYREEE (reference sequence). The CDR3 has 14 residues. In DNA form, the CDR3 reads TGTGCCAGCAGCTTGGGTTCAGATACCGGGGAGCTGTTTTTT. It encodes CASSLGSDTGELFF.

Within the sample, this clonotype is medium-sized. This chain joins TRBV18 and TRBJ2-7; D remains unclear. The CDR3 is 12 amino acids. The V gene lost 6 bases and the J gene lost 2 bases, with 8 bases spanning the gap. Germline V gene sequence: CDR1 KGHSH, CDR2 LQKENI. CDR3 in amino acids: CASSYGTYEQYF. Here the CDR3 DNA reads TGTGCCAGCTCTTACGGAACCTACGAGCAGTACTTC.

The chain is built from TRBV24-1 and TRBJ2-3; tentative D call: TRBD1 (5 bases). CDR3 length: 16 amino acids. From germline, CDR1 is KGHDR and CDR2 SFDVKD. Trimming pared 4 bases from V and 0 bases from J, leaving 13 bases between. The CDR3 is CATSDPGHYSTDTQYF. CDR3 in DNA: TGTGCCACCAGTGACCCTGGACACTACAGCACAGATACGCAGTATTTT.